Each of the 16 T cell receptor beta chains below was sequenced from the same sample in a study of T cells in Graves' hyperthyroidism and ophthalmopathy. RNA transcripts provided the source from which TCR beta CDR3 regions were amplified. The TCR CDR3 first-round RT-PCR relied on the HTBI primer set. TCRdb reprocessed the multiplex PCR reads with MiXCR, giving one entry per CDR3 protein. Altogether fewer than 450,000 distinct CDR3 sequences are present, about 18% being singletons, with the ten largest covering around 35%. The specimen sequenced was blood. These receptors originate from a woman in her 30s with Graves' hyperthyroidism that later progressed to Graves' ophthalmopathy.

The V gene is TRBV19, the J gene TRBJ1-1; D uncertain. This CDR3 comprises 13 residues. The V gene's germline CDR1 is LNHDA and CDR2 SQIVND (reference sequence). Trimming left V 7 bases short and J 0 bases short, with 9 bases between. CDR3: CASTPGLNTEAFF. DNA of the CDR3: TGTGCCAGTACCCCAGGCCTGAACACTGAAGCTTTCTTT.

This clonotype was counted ten times or more. The V gene is TRBV10-3, the J gene TRBJ2-1, with 9 bases lining up with TRBD1. CDR1 and CDR2 (germline): ENHRY, SYGVKD. With 4 bases clipped from V and 5 bases from J, the junction kept 18 bases outside the gene matches. The length of the CDR3 is 19 residues. The CDR3 spells CAISGFKENRGHRDNEQFF. The CDR3 DNA reads TGTGCCATCAGTGGTTTTAAGGAGAACAGGGGGCATAGAGACAATGAGCAGTTCTTC.

Remarks on this clonotype: A clone one base away is much larger, so this may be a read error. V gene TRBV30 combines with J gene TRBJ2-7; 9 bases match TRBD1. Trimming removed 7 bases from V and 5 bases from J; junction bases left unmatched: 12. CDR1 GTSNPN and CDR2 SVGIG come from the germline V gene (reference sequence). The CDR3 sequence is 14 residues long. CDR3 DNA: TGTGCCTCCACCCGAACACAGGGGGCCGACGAGCAGTACTTC. This codes for CASTRTQGADEQYF. The whole variable domain, remainder taken from reference TRBV30 and TRBJ2-7, is SQTIHQWPATLVQPVGSPLSLECTVEGTSNPNLYWYRQAAGRGLQLLFYSVGIGQISSEVPQNLSASRPQDRQFILSSKKLLLSDSGFYLCASTRTQGADEQYFGPGTRLTVT.

This clonotype occurred many times. The J gene is TRBJ2-1, the V gene TRBV5-5; D is ambiguous. The V end lost 0 bases, the J end lost 6 bases, and 16 bases lay between the germline ends. Per germline, CDR1 SGHKS and CDR2 YYEKEE (reference sequence). The CDR3 runs 16 residues. CDR3 sequence reads: CASSLDVASWVNEQFF. CDR3 in DNA: TGTGCCAGCAGCTTGGACGTGGCTAGTTGGGTCAATGAGCAGTTCTTC.

This clonotype was detected many times. The CDR3 coding sequence is TGTGCCAGCAGTGAGCGAAGGAGCGGGAATTCGGACGAGCAGTACTTC. It yields the protein CASSERRSGNSDEQYF. V usage is TRBV2 and J usage is TRBJ2-7; 7 bases are shared with TRBD2. This CDR3 comprises 16 residues. Germline trimming cut 3 bases from V and 5 bases from J; bases unmatched to any gene: 13. Germline CDR1 SNHLY, CDR2 FYNNEI.

J is TRBJ1-6 and V is TRBV27; 7 bases agree with TRBD1. This CDR3 has 16 residues. Trimming took 5 bases from V and 7 from J; bases not matched to a gene: 11. Germline V gene lookup returns CDR1 MNHEY and CDR2 SMNVEV (reference sequence). The CDR3 DNA is TGTGCCAGCAGTCCCGATCCAGGGGGTGCGAATTCACCCCTCCACTTT. This codes for CASSPDPGGANSPLHF.

CDR3 loop: CASSEGLAVYEQYF. The CDR3, as DNA: TGTGCCAGCAGTGAGGGACTAGCGGTCTACGAGCAGTACTTC. This chain joins TRBV7-9 and TRBJ2-7, with TRBD2 identical over 11 bases. The V and J ends lost 6 bases and 3 bases, in that order; junction bases with no gene match: 4. This CDR3 has 14 amino acids. CDR1 and CDR2 from the germline V gene are SEHNR and FQNEAQ (reference sequence).

This clonotype appeared many times. The chain uses TRBV5-1 and TRBJ2-5, with D possibly being TRBD1 (7 bases). The germline V gene has CDR1 SGHRS and CDR2 YFSETQ. The CDR3 contains 16 residues. The V gene lost 3 bases and the J gene lost 5 bases, with 20 bases spanning the gap. DNA of the CDR3: TGCGCCAGCAGCTCGCGTATAGGACAGGCGGGGGAGACCCAGTACTTC. This codes for CASSSRIGQAGETQYF.

This clonotype was seen ten or more times. Germline and junction disagree at one end, which may indicate a read error. The chain is built from TRBV30 and TRBJ1-1; 9 nucleotides align to TRBD1. Germline-derived CDR1 and CDR2 are GTSNPN and SVGIG (reference sequence). The length of the CDR3 is 14 residues. The CDR3 coding sequence is TGTGCCTGGAGGGCAGGACAGGGGAACGCTGAAGCTTTCTTT. This codes for CAWRAGQGNAEAFF. Complete variable domain (other parts from reference TRBV30 and TRBJ1-1): SQTIHQWPATLVQPVGSPLSLECTVEGTSNPNLYWYRQAAGRGLQLLFYSVGIGQISSEVPQNLSASRPQDRQFILSSKKLLLSDSGFYLCAWRAGQGNAEAFFGQGTRLTVV.

This clonotype was observed a few times. The chain combines TRBV4-1 with TRBJ2-7, with 10 bases fitting TRBD1. CDR1 and CDR2 from the germline V gene are MGHRA and YSYEKL. This CDR3 spans 15 amino acids. V shed 7 bases and J 2 bases; nucleotides not matched to a gene: 8. The CDR3 loop reads CASKHRDRGAYEQYF. DNA of the CDR3: TGCGCCAGCAAGCACCGGGACAGGGGCGCCTACGAGCAGTACTTC.

This clonotype was counted many times. J is TRBJ2-3 and V is TRBV5-1; TRBD2 matches 8 bases. CDR3 length: 15 residues. J lost 1 base, V lost 5 bases, and 6 bases had no gene match. CDR1 is SGHRS, CDR2 YFSETQ, per germline. In DNA, the CDR3 is TGCGCCAGCAGAGTGGATAGCGGGGGCACAGATACGCAGTATTTT. It specifies CASRVDSGGTDTQYF.

This clonotype was counted ten times or more. This chain links TRBV30 with TRBJ2-7, with D perhaps matching TRBD1 or TRBD2 (5 bases each). The V end was cut by 3 bases, the J end by 3 bases, with 9 bases between. Germline CDR1 is GTSNPN and CDR2 is SVGIG (reference sequence). The CDR3 spans 12 residues. CDR3 DNA: TGTGCCTGGAGCTGGGGGTTCTACGAGCAGTACTTC. Translation gives CAWSWGFYEQYF.

This clonotype was counted at least ten times. The CDR3 loop is CASRLNLGETQYF. CDR3 in DNA: TGTGCCAGCAGGCTGAATTTGGGGGAGACCCAGTACTTC. This sequence joins TRBV6-1 and TRBJ2-5; D is unresolved. The CDR3 totals 13 residues. V was pared by 6 bases and J by 5 bases, with 13 bases between. Germline V gives CDR1 MNHNS, CDR2 SASEGT.

This clonotype was seen only a few times. This chain uses TRBV4-1 with TRBJ1-4, with D tentatively TRBD1 (6 bases). The CDR3 runs 14 residues. Germline lookup yields CDR1 MGHRA and CDR2 YSYEKL. Deletions cut 4 bases from V and 10 bases from J, with 16 bases between. The CDR3 bases are TGCGCCAGCAGCCCCCAAAGGGGGGTAGGAAAACTGTTTTTT. Amino acids: CASSPQRGVGKLFF.

This clonotype was observed at least ten times. The V call is TRBV27, the J call TRBJ1-2; no reliable D call. The length of the CDR3 is 15 residues. Trimming cost V 4 bases and J 7 bases, with 19 bases left between them. Germline lookup yields CDR1 MNHEY and CDR2 SMNVEV (reference sequence). CDR3 region: CASSSRPGTHGGYTF. The CDR3 DNA reads TGTGCCAGCAGTTCCCGCCCGGGAACCCATGGTGGCTACACCTTC.

This clonotype was seen many times. The rearrangement links TRBV2 to TRBJ2-5, with 8 positions matching TRBD1. The CDR3 covers 16 residues. Germline values: CDR1 SNHLY, CDR2 FYNNEI. V lost 8 bases to trimming and J lost 4 bases; unmatched junction nucleotides: 15. The CDR3, as DNA: TGTGCCAGCGGGGCCTTCGGCAGGGGGCTTTTAGAGACCCAGTACTTC. This encodes CASGAFGRGLLETQYF.